The following is a T cell receptor beta chain sequence with its context. The sample carries other DNA sequences with the same CDR3. This CDR3 is 14 amino acids long. Germline V lookup: CDR1 SGHTA, CDR2 FQGTGA. The V and J ends lost 3 bases and 1 base respectively, with 7 bases between them. The data derive from a study of blood T cell repertoires in COVID-19. Study at large: The United States, Italy and Spain were the sources of the acute and convalescent COVID-19 samples. PBMCs, B-cell-depleted T cells, or T cells were the source of the cDNA or gDNA that made up the material.

Authors' data handling: Amplification from reference gene primers served as the basis for estimated nucleated cell counts. TCRdb's table, derived via immunoSEQ multiplex PCR, lists solely in-frame clones and lacks some. The V and J calls and clone size come from that table; D and trimming were worked out from the DNA. The sample holds 350,000 to 450,000 clones, 85% seen once. The sample taken for sequencing was peripheral blood. The sequence came from a woman younger than 30 with acute or convalescent COVID-19. The V and J genes are TRBV7-3 and TRBJ2-1; D gene uncertain. The chain's CDR3 is CASSFGSSYNEQFF. The CDR3 DNA is TGTGCCAGCAGCTTCGGGTCATCCTACAATGAGCAGTTCTTC.